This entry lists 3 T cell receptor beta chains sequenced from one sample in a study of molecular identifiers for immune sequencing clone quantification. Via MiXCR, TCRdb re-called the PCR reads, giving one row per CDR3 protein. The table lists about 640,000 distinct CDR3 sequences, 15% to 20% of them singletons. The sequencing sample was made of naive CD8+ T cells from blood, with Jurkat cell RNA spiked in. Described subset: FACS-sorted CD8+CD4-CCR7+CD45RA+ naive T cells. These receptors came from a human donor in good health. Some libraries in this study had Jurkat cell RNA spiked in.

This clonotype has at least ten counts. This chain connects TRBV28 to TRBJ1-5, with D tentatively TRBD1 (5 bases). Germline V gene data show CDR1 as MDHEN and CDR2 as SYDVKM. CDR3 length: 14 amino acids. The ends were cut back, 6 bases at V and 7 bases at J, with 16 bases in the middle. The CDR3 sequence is CASRTGTLEQPQHF. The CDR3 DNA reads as TGTGCCAGCAGAACCGGGACTCTGGAACAGCCCCAGCATTTT.

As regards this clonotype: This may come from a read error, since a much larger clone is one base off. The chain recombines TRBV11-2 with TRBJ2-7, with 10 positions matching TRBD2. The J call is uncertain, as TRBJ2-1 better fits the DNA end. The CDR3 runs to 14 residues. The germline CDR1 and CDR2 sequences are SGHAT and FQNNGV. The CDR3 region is CASSFLAGAGEQFF. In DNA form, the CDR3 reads TGTGCCAGCAGCTTCCTAGCGGGAGCAGGGGAGCAGTTCTTC.

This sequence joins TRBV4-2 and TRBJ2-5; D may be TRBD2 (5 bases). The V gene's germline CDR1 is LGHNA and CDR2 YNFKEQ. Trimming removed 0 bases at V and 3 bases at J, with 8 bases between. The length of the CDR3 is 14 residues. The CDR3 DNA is TGTGCCAGCAGCCAAGATAACGGGAAAGAGACCCAGTACTTC. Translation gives CASSQDNGKETQYF.